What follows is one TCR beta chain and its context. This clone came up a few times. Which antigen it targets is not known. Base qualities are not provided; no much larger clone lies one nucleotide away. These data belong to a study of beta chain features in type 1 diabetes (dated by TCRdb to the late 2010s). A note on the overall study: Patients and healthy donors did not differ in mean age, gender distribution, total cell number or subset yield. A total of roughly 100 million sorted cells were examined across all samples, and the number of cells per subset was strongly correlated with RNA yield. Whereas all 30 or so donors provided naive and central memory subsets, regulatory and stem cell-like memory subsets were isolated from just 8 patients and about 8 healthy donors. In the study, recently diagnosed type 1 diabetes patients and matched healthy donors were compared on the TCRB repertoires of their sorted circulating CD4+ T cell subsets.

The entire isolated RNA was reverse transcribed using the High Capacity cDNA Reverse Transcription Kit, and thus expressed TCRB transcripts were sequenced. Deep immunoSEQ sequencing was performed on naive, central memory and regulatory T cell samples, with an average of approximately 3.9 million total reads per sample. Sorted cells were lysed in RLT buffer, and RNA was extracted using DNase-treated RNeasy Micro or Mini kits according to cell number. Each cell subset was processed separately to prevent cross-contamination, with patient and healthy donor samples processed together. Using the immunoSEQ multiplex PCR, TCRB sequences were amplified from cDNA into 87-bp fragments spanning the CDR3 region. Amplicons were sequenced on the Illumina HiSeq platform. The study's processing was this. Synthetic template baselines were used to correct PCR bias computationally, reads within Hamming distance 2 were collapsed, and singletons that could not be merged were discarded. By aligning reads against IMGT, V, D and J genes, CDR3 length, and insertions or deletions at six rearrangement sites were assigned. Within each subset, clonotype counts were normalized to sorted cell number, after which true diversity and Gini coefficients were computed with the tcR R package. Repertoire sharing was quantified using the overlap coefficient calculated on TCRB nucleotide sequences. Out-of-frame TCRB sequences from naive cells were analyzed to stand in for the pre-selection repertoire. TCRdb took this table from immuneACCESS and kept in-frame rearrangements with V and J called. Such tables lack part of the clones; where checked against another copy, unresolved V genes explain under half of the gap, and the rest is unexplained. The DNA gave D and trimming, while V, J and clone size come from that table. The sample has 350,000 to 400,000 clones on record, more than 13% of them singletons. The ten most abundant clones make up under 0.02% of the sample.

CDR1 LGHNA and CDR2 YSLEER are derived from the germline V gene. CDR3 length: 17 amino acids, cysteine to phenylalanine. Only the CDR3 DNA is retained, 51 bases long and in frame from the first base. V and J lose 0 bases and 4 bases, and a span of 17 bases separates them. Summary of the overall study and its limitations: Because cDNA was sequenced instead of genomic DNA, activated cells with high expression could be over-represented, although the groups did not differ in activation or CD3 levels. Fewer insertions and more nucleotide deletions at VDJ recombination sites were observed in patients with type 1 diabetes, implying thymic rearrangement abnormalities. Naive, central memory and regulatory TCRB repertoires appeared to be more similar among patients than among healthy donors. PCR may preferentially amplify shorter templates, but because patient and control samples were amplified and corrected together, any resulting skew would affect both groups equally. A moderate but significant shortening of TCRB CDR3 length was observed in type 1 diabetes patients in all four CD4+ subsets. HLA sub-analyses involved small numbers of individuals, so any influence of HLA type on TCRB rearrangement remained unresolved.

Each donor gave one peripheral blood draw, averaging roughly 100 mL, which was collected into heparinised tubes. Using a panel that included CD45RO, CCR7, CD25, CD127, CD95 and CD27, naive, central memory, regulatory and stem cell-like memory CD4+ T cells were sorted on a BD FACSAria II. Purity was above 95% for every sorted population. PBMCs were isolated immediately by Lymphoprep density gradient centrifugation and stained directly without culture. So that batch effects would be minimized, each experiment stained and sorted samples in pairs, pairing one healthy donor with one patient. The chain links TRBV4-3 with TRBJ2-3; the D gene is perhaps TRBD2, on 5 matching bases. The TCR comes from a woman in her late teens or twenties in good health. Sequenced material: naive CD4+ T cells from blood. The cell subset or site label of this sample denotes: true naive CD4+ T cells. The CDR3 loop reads CASSQDGGGLRADTQYF. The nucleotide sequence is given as TGCGCCAGCAGCCAAGATGGAGGCGGGCTACGGGCAGATACGCAGTATTTT.